The 20 T cell receptor beta chains reported below all come from one sample, sequenced in a study of cytomegalovirus exposure and HLA in healthy donors. Primers for the PCR totalled 60 Vbeta and 13 Jbeta. Only in-frame clones appear in the TCRdb table, and some are missing; sequencing was by immunoSEQ multiplex PCR. The sample includes hundreds of thousands of clones, approximately 84% of them seen just once. Material: PBMCs. The receptors come from a woman aged 40 to 50 in good health and CMV-seronegative.

The gene calls are TRBV4-2 and TRBJ2-1; 10 nucleotides line up with TRBD2. CDR1 LGHNA and CDR2 YNFKEQ come from the germline V gene. The CDR3 runs 16 residues. Trimming cost V 4 bases and J 6 bases; bases outside gene matches: 9. The CDR3, as DNA: TGTGCCAGCAGCCCAGAAGGACTAGCGGAGGCCAATGAGCAGTTCTTC. Its translation is CASSPEGLAEANEQFF.

The rearrangement joins TRBV10-3 to TRBJ1-1; D not resolved. Looked up from germline, CDR1 is ENHRY and CDR2 is SYGVKD. CDR3 length equals 13 residues. The V gene lost 5 bases and the J gene lost 7 bases, with 14 bases spanning the gap. For the CDR3, the DNA is TGTGCCATCAGTCAAGAGCCCGGGAATGAAGCTTTCTTT. Its translation: CAISQEPGNEAFF.

This clone occurred once. V and J are TRBV19 and TRBJ1-2, with 9 bases matching TRBD1. Germline V CDR1 and CDR2: LNHDA, SQIVND (reference sequence). J lost 7 bases, V lost 7 bases, and 16 bases had no gene match. The CDR3 spans 16 residues. CDR3 bases: TGTGCCAGTACCACCGGGACAGGGCTTAGCGGTACTGGCTACACCTTC. Residues: CASTTGTGLSGTGYTF.

V is TRBV14 and J is TRBJ2-2; 7 bases agree with TRBD1. CDR3 length: 16 residues. After removal of 3 bases from V and 5 bases from J, the junction contained 9 bases not matched to a gene. CDR1 SGHDN and CDR2 FVKESK come from the germline V gene. CDR3 in amino acids: CASSQAGTALTGELFF. The CDR3 nucleotides read TGTGCCAGCAGCCAGGCCGGGACAGCCTTAACCGGGGAGCTGTTTTTT.

The V call is TRBV6-5, the J call TRBJ2-1; TRBD1 aligns across 7 bases. The CDR3 runs 14 residues. Germline V gene data show CDR1 as MNHEY and CDR2 as SVGAGI. J lost 3 bases, V lost 6 bases, and 5 bases had no gene match. The CDR3 sequence is CASSVRDSYNEQFF. CDR3 coding DNA: TGTGCCAGCAGCGTCCGGGACAGCTACAATGAGCAGTTCTTC.

Notes on this clone: Other DNA sequences within the sample encode an identical CDR3. V is TRBV28 and J is TRBJ1-2; no firm D call. V was trimmed by 2 bases and J by 2 bases, leaving 6 bases between them. The CDR3 totals 13 residues. The germline gives CDR1 MDHEN, CDR2 SYDVKM. In DNA form, the CDR3 reads TGTGCCAGCAGTTTAGCCGGGAACTATGGCTACACCTTC. Encoded protein: CASSLAGNYGYTF.

This sequence joins TRBV28 and TRBJ1-5, with D unresolved. The CDR3 runs to 13 residues. V was trimmed by 2 bases and J by 3 bases, leaving 5 bases between them. Germline values: CDR1 MDHEN, CDR2 SYDVKM. CDR3 sequence: CASSLQDNQPQHF. The CDR3 nucleotides read TGTGCCAGCAGTTTACAGGACAATCAGCCCCAGCATTTT.

V is TRBV28 and J is TRBJ2-7, with TRBD2 matching 8 bases. The CDR3 sequence is 18 residues long. The V gene's germline CDR1 is MDHEN and CDR2 SYDVKM. Unmatched junction bases numbered 14, after V lost 1 base and J lost 3 bases. DNA of the CDR3: TGTGCCAGCAGTTTATTCCCGGTAGCGGGGACTGCGGGCTACGAGCAGTACTTC. Translating gives CASSLFPVAGTAGYEQYF.

There are a few counts of this clone. This chain links TRBV10-2 with TRBJ1-1; the D is unclear. Trimming removed 0 bases from V and 4 bases from J, with 9 bases in between. The CDR3 consists of 14 residues. CDR1 is WSHSY and CDR2 is SAAADI in the germline V gene. CDR3 sequence: CASSESRYGTEAFF. CDR3 bases: TGCGCCAGCAGTGAGTCGAGATACGGCACTGAAGCTTTCTTT.

The CDR3 bases are TGTGCCAGCAGCCTACAGAGCTCTGGAAACACCATATATTTT. It encodes CASSLQSSGNTIYF. The chain combines TRBV13 with TRBJ1-3; D not resolved. Germline V gene data show CDR1 as PRHDT and CDR2 as FYEKMQ (reference sequence). V lost 5 bases and J lost 0, with 8 bases in between. This CDR3 region has 14 residues.

This clone came up once. The CDR3 sequence: CASSGGLVTYEQYF. The CDR3 bases are TGTGCCAGCAGCGGAGGACTAGTGACGTACGAGCAGTACTTC. The rearrangement uses TRBV9 and TRBJ2-7, with TRBD2 identical over 7 bases. The CDR3 runs to 14 residues. The junction had 7 bases not matched to a gene; V was cut back by 3 bases and J by 4 bases. Germline CDR1 is SGDLS and CDR2 is YYNGEE.

J is TRBJ2-3 and V is TRBV29-1; TRBD2 matches 10 bases. V lost 4 bases to trimming and J lost 5 bases; unmatched junction nucleotides: 6. The CDR3 loop spans 14 amino acids. CDR1 and CDR2 from the germline V gene are SQVTM and ANQGSEA. CDR3 in DNA: TGCAGCGTTGTAGGTAGCGGGGGGATAGATACGCAGTATTTT. Its translation: CSVVGSGGIDTQYF.

The chain has TRBV5-1 and TRBJ2-7, with 7 bases lining up with TRBD1. The CDR3 sequence is 13 residues long. The J segment lost 3 bases and the V segment lost 3 bases, leaving 3 bases of the junction unmatched. Looked up from germline, CDR1 is SGHRS and CDR2 is YFSETQ. For the CDR3, the DNA is TGCGCCAGCAGCTGGGGACAGAACTACGAGCAGTACTTC. As protein: CASSWGQNYEQYF.

This chain joins TRBV15 and TRBJ1-1; 9 nucleotides line up with TRBD1. The length of the CDR3 is 15 residues. After removal of 6 bases from V and 5 bases from J, the junction contained 10 bases not matched to a gene. Per germline, CDR1 LNHNV and CDR2 YYDKDF (reference sequence). In DNA, the CDR3 is TGTGCCACCAGGAAACAAACACAGGGGGCAACTGAAGCTTTCTTT. Its protein product is CATRKQTQGATEAFF.

This chain joins TRBV5-1 and TRBJ1-4, with D unresolved. The V gene's germline CDR1 is SGHRS and CDR2 YFSETQ. The CDR3 has 17 residues. V was cut by 2 bases and J by 1 base, with 15 bases left in between. CDR3 amino acids: CASSFRFRGGTNEKLFF. The CDR3 bases are TGCGCCAGCAGCTTCCGTTTTCGGGGTGGAACTAATGAAAAACTGTTTTTT.

This sequence joins TRBV10-3 and TRBJ1-4, with a possible D match to TRBD1 (5 bases). The V gene's germline CDR1 is ENHRY and CDR2 SYGVKD. CDR3 length equals 14 residues. V shed 0 bases and J shed 8 bases, with 10 bases lying between them. For the CDR3, the DNA is TGTGCCATCAGTGAGTCGGGGCGAGGCGAAAAACTGTTTTTT. It codes for CAISESGRGEKLFF.

This clone was counted once. The rearrangement links TRBV18 to TRBJ2-2, with TRBD2 identical over 7 bases. Trimming at V came to 6 bases and at J to 1 base, leaving 5 bases not matched to a gene. The length of the CDR3 is 15 residues. Germline V gene data show CDR1 as KGHSH and CDR2 as LQKENI. The CDR3 DNA follows: TGTGCCAGCTCTCAGCGGGACTTGAACACCGGGGAGCTGTTTTTT. Translating gives CASSQRDLNTGELFF.

This clone is a singleton in its sample. The V and J genes are TRBV6-6 and TRBJ1-6; D perhaps matches TRBD1 (5 bases). Trimming left V 2 bases short and J 7 bases short, with 15 bases between. The CDR3 runs 16 residues. In germline, CDR1 is MNHNY, CDR2 SVGAGI (reference sequence). The CDR3 nucleotides read TGTGCCAGCAGTTACAATGGAGGGGATTTGAATTCACCCCTCCACTTT. It translates to CASSYNGGDLNSPLHF.

The chain has TRBV11-2 and TRBJ1-2; 8 bases fit TRBD1. The CDR3 consists of 15 residues. After removal of 0 bases from V and 3 bases from J, the junction contained 3 bases not matched to a gene. Germline-derived CDR1 and CDR2 are SGHAT and FQNNGV. CDR3 DNA: TGTGCCAGCAGCTTAGAAGTCAGGGGGCACTATGGCTACACCTTC. Translation gives CASSLEVRGHYGYTF.

The rearrangement uses TRBV4-2 and TRBJ2-5; D possibly corresponds to TRBD2 (6 bases). Germline V lookup: CDR1 LGHNA, CDR2 YNFKEQ. CDR3 length: 14 residues. With 1 base removed from V and 5 bases from J, the gap between germline ends came to 11 bases. The CDR3 spells CASSQVSEGETQYF. The DNA for the CDR3 is TGTGCCAGCAGCCAAGTTTCGGAGGGGGAGACCCAGTACTTC.